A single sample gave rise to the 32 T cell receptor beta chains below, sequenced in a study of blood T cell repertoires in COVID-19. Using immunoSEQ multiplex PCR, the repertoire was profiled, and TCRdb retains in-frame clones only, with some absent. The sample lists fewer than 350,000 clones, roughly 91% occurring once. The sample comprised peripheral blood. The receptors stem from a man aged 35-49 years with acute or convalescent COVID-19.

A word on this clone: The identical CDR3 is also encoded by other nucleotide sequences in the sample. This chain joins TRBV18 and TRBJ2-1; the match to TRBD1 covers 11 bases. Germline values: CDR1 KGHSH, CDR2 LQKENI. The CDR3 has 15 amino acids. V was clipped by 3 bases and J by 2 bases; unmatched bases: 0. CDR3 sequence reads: CASSPGQGAYNEQFF. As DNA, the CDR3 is TGTGCCAGCTCACCGGGACAGGGGGCCTACAATGAGCAGTTCTTC.

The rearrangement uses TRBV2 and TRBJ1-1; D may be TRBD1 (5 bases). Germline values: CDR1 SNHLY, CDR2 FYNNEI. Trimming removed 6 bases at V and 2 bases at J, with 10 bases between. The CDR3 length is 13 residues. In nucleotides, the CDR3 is TGTGCCAGCAGCGACGACAGTAACACTGAAGCTTTCTTT. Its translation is CASSDDSNTEAFF.

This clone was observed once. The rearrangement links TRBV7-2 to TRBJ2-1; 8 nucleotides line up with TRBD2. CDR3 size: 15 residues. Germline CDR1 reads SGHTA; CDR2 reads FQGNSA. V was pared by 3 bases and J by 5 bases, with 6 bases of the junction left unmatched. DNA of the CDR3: TGTGCCAGCAGCTTGACTAGCGCGAGGAACAATGAGCAGTTCTTC. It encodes CASSLTSARNNEQFF. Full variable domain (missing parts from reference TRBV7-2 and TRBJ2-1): GAGVSQSPSNKVTEKGKDVELRCDPISGHTALYWYRQSLGQGLEFLIYFQGNSAPDKSGLPSDRFSAERTGGSVSTLTIQRTQQEDSAVYLCASSLTSARNNEQFFGPGTRLTVL.

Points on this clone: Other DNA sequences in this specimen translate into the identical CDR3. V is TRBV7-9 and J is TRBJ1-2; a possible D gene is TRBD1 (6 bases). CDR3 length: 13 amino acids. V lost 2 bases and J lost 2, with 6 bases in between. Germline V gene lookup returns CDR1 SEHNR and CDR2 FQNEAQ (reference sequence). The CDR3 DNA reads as TGTGCCAGCAGCTTACAGGGGAACTATGGCTACACCTTC. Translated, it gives CASSLQGNYGYTF.

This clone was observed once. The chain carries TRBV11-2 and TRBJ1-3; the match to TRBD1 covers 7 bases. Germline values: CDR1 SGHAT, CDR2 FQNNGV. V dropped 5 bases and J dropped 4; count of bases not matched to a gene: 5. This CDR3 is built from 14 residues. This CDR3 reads CASSPGTVGNTIYF. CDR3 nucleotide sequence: TGTGCCAGCAGCCCCGGGACAGTGGGAAACACCATATATTTT.

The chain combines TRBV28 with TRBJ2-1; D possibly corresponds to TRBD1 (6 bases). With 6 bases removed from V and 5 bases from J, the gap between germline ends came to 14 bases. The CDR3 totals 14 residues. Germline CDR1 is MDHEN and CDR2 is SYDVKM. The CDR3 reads CASRQGWGNNEQFF. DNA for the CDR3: TGTGCCAGCAGACAGGGTTGGGGAAACAATGAGCAGTTCTTC. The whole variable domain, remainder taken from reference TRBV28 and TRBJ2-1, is DVKVTQSSRYLVKRTGEKVFLECVQDMDHENMFWYRQDPGLGLRLIYFSYDVKMKEKGDIPEGYSVSREKKERFSLILESASTNQTSMYLCASRQGWGNNEQFFGPGTRLTVL.

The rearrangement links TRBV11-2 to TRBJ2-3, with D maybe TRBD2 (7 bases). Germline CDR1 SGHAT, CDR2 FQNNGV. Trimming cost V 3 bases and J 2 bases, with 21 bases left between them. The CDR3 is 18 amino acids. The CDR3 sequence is CASSFIRGPGGYTDTQYF. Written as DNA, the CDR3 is TGTGCCAGCAGCTTTATCCGGGGGCCGGGGGGTTACACAGATACGCAGTATTTT. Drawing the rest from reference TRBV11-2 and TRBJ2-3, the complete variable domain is EAGVAQSPRYKIIEKRQSVAFWCNPISGHATLYWYQQILGQGPKLLIQFQNNGVVDDSQLPKDRFSAERLKGVDSTLKIQPAKLEDSAVYLCASSFIRGPGGYTDTQYFGPGTRLTVL.

The CDR3 is CASSLVTGRGQFDYGYTF. CDR3 DNA sequence: TGTGCCAGCAGCTTAGTCACGGGCAGGGGGCAGTTTGACTATGGCTACACCTTC. The chain combines TRBV7-9 with TRBJ1-2; 8 nucleotides line up with TRBD1. CDR1 and CDR2 (germline): SEHNR, FQNEAQ (reference sequence). The CDR3 is 18 residues long. J lost 3 bases, V lost 1 base, and 13 bases had no gene match.

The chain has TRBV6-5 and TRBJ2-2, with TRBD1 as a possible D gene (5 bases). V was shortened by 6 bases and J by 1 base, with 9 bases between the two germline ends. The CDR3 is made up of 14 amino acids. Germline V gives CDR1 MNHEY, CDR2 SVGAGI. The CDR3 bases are TGTGCCAGCAGAAATGACAGGAACACCGGGGAGCTGTTTTTT. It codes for CASRNDRNTGELFF.

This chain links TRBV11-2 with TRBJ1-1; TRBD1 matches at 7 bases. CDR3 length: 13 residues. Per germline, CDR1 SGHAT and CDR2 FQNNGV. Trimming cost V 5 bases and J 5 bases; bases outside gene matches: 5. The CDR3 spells CASSPWTGTEAFF. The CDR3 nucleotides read TGTGCCAGCAGCCCCTGGACAGGTACTGAAGCTTTCTTT.

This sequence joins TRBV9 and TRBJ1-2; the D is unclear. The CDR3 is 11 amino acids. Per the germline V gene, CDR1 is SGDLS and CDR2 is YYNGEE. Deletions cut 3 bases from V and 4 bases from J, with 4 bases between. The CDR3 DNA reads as TGTGCCAGCAGCGCTAGCTATGGCTACACCTTC. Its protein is CASSASYGYTF.

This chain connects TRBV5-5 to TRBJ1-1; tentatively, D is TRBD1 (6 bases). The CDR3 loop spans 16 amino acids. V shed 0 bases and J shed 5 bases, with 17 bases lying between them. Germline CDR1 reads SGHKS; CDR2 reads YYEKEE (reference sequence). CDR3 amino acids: CASSLVTLGTGTEAFF. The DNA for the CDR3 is TGTGCCAGCAGCTTGGTAACGTTAGGTACAGGGACTGAAGCTTTCTTT.

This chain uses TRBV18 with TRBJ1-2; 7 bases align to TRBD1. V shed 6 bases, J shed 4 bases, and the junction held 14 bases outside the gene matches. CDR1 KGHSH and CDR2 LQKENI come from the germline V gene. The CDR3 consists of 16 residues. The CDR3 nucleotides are TGTGCCAGCTCTCGCGAGGAGGGGGCTAGGGGCTATGGCTACACCTTC. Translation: CASSREEGARGYGYTF.

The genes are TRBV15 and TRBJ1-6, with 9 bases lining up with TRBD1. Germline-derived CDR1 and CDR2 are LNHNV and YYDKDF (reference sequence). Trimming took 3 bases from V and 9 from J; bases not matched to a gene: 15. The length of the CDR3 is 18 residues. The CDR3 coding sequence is TGTGCCACCAGCAGTGACAAGCCCGGGACAGGGTGGAGTTCACCCCTCCACTTT. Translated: CATSSDKPGTGWSSPLHF.

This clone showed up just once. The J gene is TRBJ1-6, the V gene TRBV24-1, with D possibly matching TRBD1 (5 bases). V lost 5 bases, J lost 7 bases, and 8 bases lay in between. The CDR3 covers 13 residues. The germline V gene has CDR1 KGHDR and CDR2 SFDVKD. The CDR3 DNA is TGTGCCACCAGTGCGGGGGAAAATTCACCCCTCCACTTT. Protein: CATSAGENSPLHF.

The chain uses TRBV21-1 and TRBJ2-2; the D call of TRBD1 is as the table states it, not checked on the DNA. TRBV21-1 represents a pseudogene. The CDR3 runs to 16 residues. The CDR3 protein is CASSLVGDKYTGELFF. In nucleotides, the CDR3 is TGTGCCAGCAGCCTGGTTGGGGACAAATACACCGGGGAGCTGTTTTTT.

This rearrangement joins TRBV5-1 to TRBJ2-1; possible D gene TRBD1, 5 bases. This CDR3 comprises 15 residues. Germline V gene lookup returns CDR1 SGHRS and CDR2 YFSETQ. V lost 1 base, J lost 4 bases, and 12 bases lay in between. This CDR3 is CASSLMDTSYNEQFF. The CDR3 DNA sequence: TGCGCCAGCAGCTTGATGGACACCAGTTACAATGAGCAGTTCTTC.

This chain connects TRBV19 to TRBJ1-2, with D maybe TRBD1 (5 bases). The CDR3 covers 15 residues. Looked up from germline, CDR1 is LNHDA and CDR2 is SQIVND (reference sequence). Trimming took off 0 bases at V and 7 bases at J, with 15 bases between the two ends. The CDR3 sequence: CASSIDPQGGSGYTF. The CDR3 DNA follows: TGTGCCAGTAGTATAGATCCCCAGGGAGGCAGTGGCTACACCTTC.

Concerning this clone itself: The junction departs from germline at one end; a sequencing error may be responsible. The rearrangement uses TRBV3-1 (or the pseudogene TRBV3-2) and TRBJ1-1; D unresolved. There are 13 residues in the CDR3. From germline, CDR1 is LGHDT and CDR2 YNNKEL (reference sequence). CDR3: CASSPLENSEAFF. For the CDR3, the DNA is TGTGCCAGCAGCCCGCTGGAGAACTCTGAAGCTTTCTTT.

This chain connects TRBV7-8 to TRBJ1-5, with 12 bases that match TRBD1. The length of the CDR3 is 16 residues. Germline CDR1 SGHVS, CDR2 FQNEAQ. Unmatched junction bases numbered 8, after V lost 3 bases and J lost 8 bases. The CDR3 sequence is CASSLLGQGAGKPQHF. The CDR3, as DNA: TGTGCCAGCAGCTTGTTGGGACAGGGGGCGGGTAAGCCCCAGCATTTT. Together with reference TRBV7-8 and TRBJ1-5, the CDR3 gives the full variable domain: GAGVSQSPRYKVAKRGQDVALRCDPISGHVSLFWYQQALGQGPEFLTYFQNEAQLDKSGLPSDRFFAERPEGSVSTLKIQRTQQEDSAVYLCASSLLGQGAGKPQHFGDGTRLSIL.

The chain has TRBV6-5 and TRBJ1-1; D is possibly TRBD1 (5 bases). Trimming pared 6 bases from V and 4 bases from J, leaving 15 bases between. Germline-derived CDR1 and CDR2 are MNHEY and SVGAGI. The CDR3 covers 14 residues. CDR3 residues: CASSGGGYGTEAFF. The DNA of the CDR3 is TGTGCCAGCAGCGGGGGGGGATATGGCACTGAAGCTTTCTTT.

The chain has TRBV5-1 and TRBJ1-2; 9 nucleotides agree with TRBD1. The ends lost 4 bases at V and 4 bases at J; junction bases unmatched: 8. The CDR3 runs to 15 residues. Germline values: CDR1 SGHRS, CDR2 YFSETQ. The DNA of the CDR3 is TGCGCCAGCAGCATCCGGGACAGGGAACCCTATGGCTACACCTTC. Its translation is CASSIRDREPYGYTF. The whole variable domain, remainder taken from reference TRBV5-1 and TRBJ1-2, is KAGVTQTPRYLIKTRGQQVTLSCSPISGHRSVSWYQQTPGQGLQFLFEYFSETQRNKGNFPGRFSGRQFSNSRSEMNVSTLELGDSALYLCASSIRDREPYGYTFGSGTRLTVV.

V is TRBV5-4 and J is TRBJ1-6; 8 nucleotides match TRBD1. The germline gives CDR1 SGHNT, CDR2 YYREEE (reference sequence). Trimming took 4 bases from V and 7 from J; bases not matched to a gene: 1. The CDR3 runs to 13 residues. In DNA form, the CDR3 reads TGTGCCAGCAGCGGACAGGGAAATTCACCCCTCCACTTT. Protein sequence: CASSGQGNSPLHF.

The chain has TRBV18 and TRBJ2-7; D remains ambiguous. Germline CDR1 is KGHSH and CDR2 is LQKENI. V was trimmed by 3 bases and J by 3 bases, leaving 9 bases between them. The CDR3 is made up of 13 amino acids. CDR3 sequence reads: CASSPSSDYEQYF. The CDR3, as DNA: TGTGCCAGCTCACCTTCGTCAGACTACGAGCAGTACTTC.

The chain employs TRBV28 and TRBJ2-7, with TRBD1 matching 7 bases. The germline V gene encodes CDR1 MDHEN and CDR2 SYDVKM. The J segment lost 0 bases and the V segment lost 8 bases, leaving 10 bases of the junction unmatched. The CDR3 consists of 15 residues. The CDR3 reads CASVGTAILSYEQYF. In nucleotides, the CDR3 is TGTGCCAGCGTAGGGACAGCTATACTCTCCTACGAGCAGTACTTC.

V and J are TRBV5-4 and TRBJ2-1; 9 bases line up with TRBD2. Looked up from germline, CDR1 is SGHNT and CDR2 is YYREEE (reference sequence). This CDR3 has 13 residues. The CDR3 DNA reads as TGTGCGAGTCGAGGGACTAGCCTGGGTGAGCAGTTCTTC. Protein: CASRGTSLGEQFF.

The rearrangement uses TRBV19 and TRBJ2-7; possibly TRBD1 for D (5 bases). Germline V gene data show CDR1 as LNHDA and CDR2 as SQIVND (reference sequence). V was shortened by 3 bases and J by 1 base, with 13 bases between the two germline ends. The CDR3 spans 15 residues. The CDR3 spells CASSMGQSSSYEQYF. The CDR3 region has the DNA TGTGCCAGTAGTATGGGGCAGTCCAGTTCCTACGAGCAGTACTTC.

The CDR3, as DNA: TGTGCCAGCAGCAGAGCCGGCAGAGTGACATACAATGAGCAGTTCTTC. It specifies CASSRAGRVTYNEQFF. V usage is TRBV28 and J usage is TRBJ2-1; D is uncertain. Trimming pared 6 bases from V and 4 bases from J, leaving 19 bases between. CDR3 size: 16 residues. Germline loops: CDR1 MDHEN, CDR2 SYDVKM.

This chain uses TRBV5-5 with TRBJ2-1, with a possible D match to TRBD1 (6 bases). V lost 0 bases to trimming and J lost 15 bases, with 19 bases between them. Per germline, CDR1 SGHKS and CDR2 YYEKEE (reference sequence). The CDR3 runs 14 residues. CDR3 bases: TGTGCCAGCAGCTTGGAATCTACAGGGCTCCGACTGTTCTTC. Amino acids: CASSLESTGLRLFF.

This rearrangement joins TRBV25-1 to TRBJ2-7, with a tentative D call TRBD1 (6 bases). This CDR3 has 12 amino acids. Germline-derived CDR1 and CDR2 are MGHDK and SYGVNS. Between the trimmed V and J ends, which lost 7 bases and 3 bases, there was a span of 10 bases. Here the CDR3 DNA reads TGTGCCAGCACCGACAGGTTCTACGAGCAGTACTTC. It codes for CASTDRFYEQYF.

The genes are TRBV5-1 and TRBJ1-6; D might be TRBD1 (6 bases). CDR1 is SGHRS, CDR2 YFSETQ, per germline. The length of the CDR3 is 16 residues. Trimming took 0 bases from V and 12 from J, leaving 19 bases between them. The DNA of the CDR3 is TGCGCCAGCAGCTTGGAGGGGGAAACAGGACGGGGACCCCTCCACTTT. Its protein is CASSLEGETGRGPLHF.

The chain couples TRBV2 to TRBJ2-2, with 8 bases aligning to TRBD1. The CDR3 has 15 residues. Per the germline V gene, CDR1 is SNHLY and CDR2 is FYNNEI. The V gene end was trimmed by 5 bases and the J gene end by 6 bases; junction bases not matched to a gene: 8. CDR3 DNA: TGTGCCAGCAGTCTGTGGACAGGGACCGCCGGGGAGCTGTTTTTT. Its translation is CASSLWTGTAGELFF.